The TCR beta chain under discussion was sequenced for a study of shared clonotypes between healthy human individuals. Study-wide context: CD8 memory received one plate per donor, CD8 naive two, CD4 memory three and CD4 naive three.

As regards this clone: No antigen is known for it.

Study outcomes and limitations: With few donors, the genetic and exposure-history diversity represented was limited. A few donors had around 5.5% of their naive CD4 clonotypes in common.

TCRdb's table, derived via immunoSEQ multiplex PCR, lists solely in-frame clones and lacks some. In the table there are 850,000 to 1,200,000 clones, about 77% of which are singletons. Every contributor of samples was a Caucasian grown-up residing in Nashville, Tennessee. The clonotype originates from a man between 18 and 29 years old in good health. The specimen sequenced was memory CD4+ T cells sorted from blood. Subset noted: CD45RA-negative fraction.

In DNA, the CDR3 is TGTGCCAGCAGCTTGAGGCAGGGGGCATTGATCACTGAAGCTTTCTTT. Translated: CASSLRQGALITEAFF. The chain joins TRBV5-6 to TRBJ1-1; 8 bases agree with TRBD1. Germline values: CDR1 SGHDT, CDR2 YYEEEE. With 1 base clipped from V and 4 bases from J, the junction kept 9 bases outside the gene matches. This CDR3 is 16 amino acids long.